The entry below describes one TCR beta chain. The data were taken from a study of blood T cell repertoires in COVID-19. The protocol was immunoSEQ multiplex PCR, while the TCRdb copy is restricted to in-frame clones and leaves out a portion. The repertoire has about 31,000 clones, 89% of them found once; the top ten carry about 0.55%. The V gene end was trimmed by 0 bases and the J gene end by 6 bases; junction bases not matched to a gene: 5. Germline V gene data show CDR1 as SGHRS and CDR2 as YFSETQ. The CDR3 is made up of 15 amino acids. This clonotype originated in a woman in her thirties or forties with active or convalescent COVID-19. The material sequenced was peripheral blood. The chain recombines TRBV5-1 with TRBJ2-7; the match to TRBD1 covers 11 bases. CDR3 nucleotide sequence: TGCGCCAGCAGCTTGGTAGGACAGGGGGCGGTCGAGCAGTACTTC. Protein sequence: CASSLVGQGAVEQYF.